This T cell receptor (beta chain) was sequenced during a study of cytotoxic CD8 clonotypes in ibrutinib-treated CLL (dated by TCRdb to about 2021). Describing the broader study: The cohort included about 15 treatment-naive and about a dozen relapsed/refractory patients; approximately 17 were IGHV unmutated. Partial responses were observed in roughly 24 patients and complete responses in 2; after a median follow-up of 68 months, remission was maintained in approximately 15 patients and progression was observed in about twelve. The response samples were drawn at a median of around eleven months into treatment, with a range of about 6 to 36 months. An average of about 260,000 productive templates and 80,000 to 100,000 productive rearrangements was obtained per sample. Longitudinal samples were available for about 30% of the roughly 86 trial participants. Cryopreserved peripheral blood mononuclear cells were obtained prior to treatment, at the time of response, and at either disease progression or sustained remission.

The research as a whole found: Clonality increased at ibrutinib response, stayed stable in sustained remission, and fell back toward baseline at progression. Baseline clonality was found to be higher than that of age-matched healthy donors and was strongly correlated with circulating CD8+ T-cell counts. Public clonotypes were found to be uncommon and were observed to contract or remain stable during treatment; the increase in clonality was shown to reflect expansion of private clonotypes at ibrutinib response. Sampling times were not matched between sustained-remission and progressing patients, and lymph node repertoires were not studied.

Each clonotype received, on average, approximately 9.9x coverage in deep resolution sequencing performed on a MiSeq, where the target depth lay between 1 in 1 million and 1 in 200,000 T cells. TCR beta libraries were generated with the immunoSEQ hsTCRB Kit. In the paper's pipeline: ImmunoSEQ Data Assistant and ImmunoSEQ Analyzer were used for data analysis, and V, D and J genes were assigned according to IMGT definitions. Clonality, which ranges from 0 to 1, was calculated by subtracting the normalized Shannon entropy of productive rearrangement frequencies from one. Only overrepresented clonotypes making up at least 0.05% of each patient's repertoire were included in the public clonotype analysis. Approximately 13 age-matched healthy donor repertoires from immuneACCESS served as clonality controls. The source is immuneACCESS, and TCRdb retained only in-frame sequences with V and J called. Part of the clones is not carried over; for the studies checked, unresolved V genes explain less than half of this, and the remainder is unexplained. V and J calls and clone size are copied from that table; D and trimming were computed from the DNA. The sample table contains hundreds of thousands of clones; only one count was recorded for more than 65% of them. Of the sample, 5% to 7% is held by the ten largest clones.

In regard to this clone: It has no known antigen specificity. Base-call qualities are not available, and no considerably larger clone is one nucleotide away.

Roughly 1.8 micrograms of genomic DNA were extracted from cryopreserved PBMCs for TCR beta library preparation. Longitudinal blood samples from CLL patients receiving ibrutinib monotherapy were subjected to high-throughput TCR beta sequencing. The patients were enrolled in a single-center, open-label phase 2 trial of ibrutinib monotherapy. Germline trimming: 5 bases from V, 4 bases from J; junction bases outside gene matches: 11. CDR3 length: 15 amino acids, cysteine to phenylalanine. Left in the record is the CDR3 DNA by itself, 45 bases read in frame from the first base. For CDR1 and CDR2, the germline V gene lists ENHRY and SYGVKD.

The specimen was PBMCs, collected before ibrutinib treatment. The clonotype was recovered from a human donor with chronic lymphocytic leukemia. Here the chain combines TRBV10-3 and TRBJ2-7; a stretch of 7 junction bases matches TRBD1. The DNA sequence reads TGTGCCATCAGTTTAACCTACAGGGGTCCGTACGAGCAGTACTTC. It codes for CAISLTYRGPYEQYF.